This T cell receptor (beta chain) was obtained from a study of shared clonotypes between healthy human individuals. Study-wide findings and caveats: Only blood underwent sampling, and tissue repertoires likely differ.

The CDR3 spans 13 residues. In germline, CDR1 is SGHRS, CDR2 YFSETQ. V lost 7 bases and J lost 2, with 13 bases in between. Clones were read by immunoSEQ multiplex PCR, and TCRdb kept only the in-frame ones, dropping some. This sample has some 92,000 clones, with about 45% found just once. All donors were healthy HIV-negative adults lacking recent acute infections or vaccinations. As concerns this clone: Its target is unknown.

The sequence was obtained from a woman aged 40 to 49 in good health. Some clones in this sample may be carry-over from other donors' samples. This sequence joins TRBV5-1 and TRBJ2-7, with TRBD2 as a possible D gene (5 bases). The sample was PBMCs. CDR3 sequence: CASAQTEAYEQYF. CDR3 DNA sequence: TGCGCCAGCGCTCAGACGGAGGCCTACGAGCAGTACTTC.